Listed below are T cell receptor beta chains from one sample, sequenced in a study of shared clonotypes between healthy human individuals. Generated by immunoSEQ multiplex PCR, the TCRdb table keeps only in-frame clones and is missing some. In the table there are about 1 million clones, roughly 70% of which are singletons. Sequencing was performed on memory CD4+ T cells sorted from blood. These receptors all stem from a man aged 18 to 35 in good health. Each CDR3 is given with its conserved first and last residue. A D gene is named only where the DNA matches it firmly. A clone size is listed for some rows: how often the clone was seen (once, few, many), or a class if it is expanded.

TRBJ1-3 | . | . | TRBV7-9 | CASSLATGSSGNTIYF | TGTGCCAGCAGCTTAGCGACAGGAAGCTCTGGAAACACCATATATTTT
TRBJ2-1 | TRBD1 | . | TRBV18 | CASSHLQGANEQFF | TGTGCCAGCTCTCACCTACAGGGGGCGAATGAGCAGTTCTTC
TRBJ2-5 | . | . | TRBV27 | CASSPMGIPQTQYF | TGTGCCAGCAGCCCGATGGGGATCCCCCAGACCCAGTACTTC
TRBJ1-3 | . | . | TRBV9 | CASSRTGTRNTIYF | TGTGCCAGCAGCCGTACCGGGACTCGAAACACCATATATTTT
TRBJ1-6 | . | few | TRBV30 | CAWRGLGSGSPLHF | TGTGCCTGGAGGGGACTGGGTAGCGGTTCACCCCTCCACTTT
TRBJ2-7 | . | . | TRBV5-4 | CASSLSGVYEQYF | TGTGCCAGCAGCTTGAGTGGGGTATACGAGCAGTACTTC
TRBJ2-1 | . | . | TRBV7-2 | CASSLSSGEYNEQFF | TGTGCCAGCAGCTTATCCAGCGGAGAATACAATGAGCAGTTCTTC
TRBJ1-1 | . | . | TRBV6-6 | CASSIGQTMNTVAFF | TGTGCCAGCAGCATCGGGCAGACCATGAACACAGTTGCTTTCTTT
TRBJ2-7 | . | . | TRBV12-1 | CASSYGQGDYEQYF | TGTGCCAGCAGCTACGGACAGGGCGATTACGAGCAGTACTTC
TRBJ2-5 | . | . | TRBV18 | CASSPQPGQRETQYF | TGTGCCAGCTCACCCCAACCAGGACAGAGGGAGACCCAGTACTTC
TRBJ1-4 | . | . | TRBV5-1 | CASSLAVGFAEKLFF | TGCGCCAGCAGCTTGGCGGTGGGGTTCGCCGAAAAACTGTTTTTT
TRBJ2-5 | TRBD2 | . | TRBV7-6 | CASSSGTSGRGPETQYF | TGTGCCAGCAGCTCAGGGACTAGCGGGAGGGGGCCAGAGACCCAGTACTTC
TRBJ1-4 | TRBD1 | . | TRBV7-9 | CATSMRQGNEKLFF | TGTGCCACCAGCATGAGACAGGGTAATGAAAAACTGTTTTTT
TRBJ2-1 | . | few | TRBV5-4 | CASSLGGTSYNEQFF | TGTGCCAGCAGCTTAGGCGGGACCTCCTACAATGAGCAGTTCTTC
TRBJ2-7 | TRBD1 | . | TRBV18 | CASSPREAGGNYEQYF | TGTGCCAGCTCACCCAGGGAGGCAGGGGGCAACTACGAGCAGTACTTC
TRBJ2-1 | . | . | TRBV2 | CASSDWRGQDEQFF | TGTGCCAGCAGTGATTGGAGGGGGCAGGATGAGCAGTTCTTC
TRBJ2-1 | TRBD2 | . | TRBV4-1 | CASSQEFAGVGYNEQFF | TGCGCCAGCAGCCAAGAATTTGCGGGAGTCGGCTACAATGAGCAGTTCTTC
TRBJ2-3 | TRBD2 | few | TRBV2 | CASSGTSGVPTDTQYF | TGTGCCAGCAGTGGGACTAGCGGGGTCCCCACAGATACGCAGTATTTT
TRBJ2-7 | . | . | TRBV6-5 | CASSRDGREQYF | TGTGCCAGCAGTCGTGATGGGCGCGAGCAGTACTTC
TRBJ2-1 | TRBD1 | . | TRBV7-2 | CASSWTGGNEQFF | TGTGCCAGCAGTTGGACAGGGGGCAATGAGCAGTTCTTC
TRBJ2-5 | . | many | TRBV7-2 | CASSASLSQETQYF | TGTGCCAGCAGCGCGAGCCTTTCCCAAGAGACCCAGTACTTC
TRBJ2-5 | TRBD2 | . | TRBV13 | CASSLGRSSGGETQYF | TGTGCCAGCAGCTTAGGCCGGAGTAGCGGGGGGGAGACCCAGTACTTC
TRBJ2-5 | TRBD1 | . | TRBV9 | CASSVGGGGSRDRKETQYF | TGTGCCAGCAGCGTAGGAGGAGGGGGGTCCCGGGACAGGAAAGAGACCCAGTACTTC
TRBJ1-6 | . | . | TRBV11-2 | CASSSNVVSPLHF | TGTGCCAGCAGCTCGAATGTCGTTTCACCCCTCCACTTT
TRBJ1-1 | TRBD1 | . | TRBV29-1 | CSVTSTGDTEAFF | TGCAGCGTCACTTCGACAGGGGACACTGAAGCTTTCTTT
TRBJ1-5 | . | . | TRBV7-9 | CASSWEGFNQPQHF | TGTGCCAGCAGCTGGGAGGGGTTCAATCAGCCCCAGCATTTT
TRBJ2-2 | . | many | TRBV7-2 | CASSPPGELFF | TGTGCCAGCAGTCCGCCCGGGGAGCTGTTTTTT
TRBJ1-1 | . | . | TRBV28 | CASSPGFFPKTEAFF | TGTGCCAGCTCCCCAGGGTTTTTCCCGAAGACTGAAGCTTTCTTT
TRBJ2-6 | . | . | TRBV4-3 | CASSPQIAGANVLTF | TGCGCCAGCAGCCCGCAGATCGCCGGGGCCAACGTCCTGACTTTC
TRBJ1-4 | TRBD1 | . | TRBV2 | CASTGIGGAEKLFF | TGTGCCAGCACTGGTATAGGGGGCGCGGAAAAACTGTTTTTT
TRBJ2-3 | TRBD1 | . | TRBV10-1 | CASSESGQGADTQYF | TGCGCCAGCAGTGAGTCCGGACAGGGGGCAGATACGCAGTATTTT
TRBJ2-7 | . | . | TRBV18 | CASSPGAPYEQYF | TGTGCCAGCTCCCCAGGGGCCCCCTACGAGCAGTACTTC
TRBJ1-5 | TRBD1 | few | TRBV14 | CASSHVRQGRNQPQHF | TGTGCCAGCAGCCACGTAAGACAGGGTCGCAATCAGCCCCAGCATTTT
TRBJ2-7 | TRBD2 | . | TRBV30 | CAWSFWERGGDEQYF | TGTGCCTGGAGTTTTTGGGAGCGGGGAGGTGACGAGCAGTACTTC
TRBJ2-2 | TRBD1 | . | TRBV7-2 | CASSLRAGGTTGELFF | TGTGCCAGCAGCTTACGGGCAGGGGGCACCACCGGGGAGCTGTTTTTT